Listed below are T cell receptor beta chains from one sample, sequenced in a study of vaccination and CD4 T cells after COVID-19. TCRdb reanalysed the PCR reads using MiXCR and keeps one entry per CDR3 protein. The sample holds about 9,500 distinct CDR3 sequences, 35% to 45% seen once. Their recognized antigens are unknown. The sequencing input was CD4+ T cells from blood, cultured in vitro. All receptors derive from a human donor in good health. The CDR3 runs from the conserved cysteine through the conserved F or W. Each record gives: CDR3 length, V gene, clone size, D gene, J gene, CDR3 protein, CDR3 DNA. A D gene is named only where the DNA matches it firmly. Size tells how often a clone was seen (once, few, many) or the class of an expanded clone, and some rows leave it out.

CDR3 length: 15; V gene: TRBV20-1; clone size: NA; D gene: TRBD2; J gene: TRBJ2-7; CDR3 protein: CSARGPGLAGLEQYF; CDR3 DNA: TGCAGTGCTAGGGGGCCGGGACTAGCGGGTCTCGAGCAGTACTTC
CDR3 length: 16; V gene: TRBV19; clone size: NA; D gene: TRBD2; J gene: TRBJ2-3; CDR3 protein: CASSDGLAGATDTQYF; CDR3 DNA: TGTGCCAGTAGCGACGGACTAGCGGGAGCCACAGATACGCAGTATTTT
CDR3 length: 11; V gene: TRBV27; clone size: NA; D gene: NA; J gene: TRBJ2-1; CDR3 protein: CASSWGSEQFF; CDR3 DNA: TGTGCCAGCAGTTGGGGGAGTGAGCAGTTCTTC
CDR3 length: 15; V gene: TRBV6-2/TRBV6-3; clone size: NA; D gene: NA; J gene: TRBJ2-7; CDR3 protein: CASSYYQNNPHEQYF; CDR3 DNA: TGTGCCAGCAGTTACTACCAAAATAATCCCCACGAGCAGTACTTC
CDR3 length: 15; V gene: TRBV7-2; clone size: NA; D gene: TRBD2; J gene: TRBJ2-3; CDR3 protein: CASSLAGGPDDTQYF; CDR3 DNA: TGTGCCAGCAGCTTGGCGGGAGGGCCGGACGATACGCAGTATTTT
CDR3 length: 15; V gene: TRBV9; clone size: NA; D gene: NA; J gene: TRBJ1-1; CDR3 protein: CASSVTGYLGAEAFF; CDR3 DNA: TGTGCCAGCAGCGTTACAGGGTACCTGGGCGCGGAAGCTTTCTTT
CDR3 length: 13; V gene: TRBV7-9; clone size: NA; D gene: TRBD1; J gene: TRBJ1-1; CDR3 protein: CASSQGTDREAFF; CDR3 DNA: TGTGCCAGCAGCCAGGGGACAGACAGAGAAGCTTTCTTT
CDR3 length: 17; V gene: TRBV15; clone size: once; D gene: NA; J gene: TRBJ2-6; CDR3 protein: CATSRDWKISGANVLTF; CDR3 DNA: TGTGCCACCAGCAGAGATTGGAAGATCTCTGGGGCCAACGTCCTGACTTTC
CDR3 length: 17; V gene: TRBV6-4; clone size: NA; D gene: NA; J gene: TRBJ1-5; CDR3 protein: CASSPVPVGLGNQPQHF; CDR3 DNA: TGTGCCAGCAGCCCCGTCCCCGTAGGGCTTGGCAATCAGCCCCAGCATTTT
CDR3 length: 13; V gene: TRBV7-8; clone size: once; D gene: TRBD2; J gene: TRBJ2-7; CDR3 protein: CASSFGTTREQYF; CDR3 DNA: TGTGCCAGCAGCTTTGGGACTACGCGGGAGCAGTACTTC
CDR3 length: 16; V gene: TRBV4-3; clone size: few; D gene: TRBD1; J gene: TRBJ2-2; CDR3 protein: CASSQEQGAWTGELFF; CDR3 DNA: TGCGCCAGCAGCCAAGAGCAGGGGGCGTGGACCGGGGAGCTGTTTTTT
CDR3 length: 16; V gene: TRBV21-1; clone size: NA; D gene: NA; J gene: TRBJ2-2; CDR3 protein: CASSKLFDSNTGELFF; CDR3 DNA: TGTGCCAGCAGCAAATTATTCGACTCTAACACCGGGGAGCTGTTTTTT
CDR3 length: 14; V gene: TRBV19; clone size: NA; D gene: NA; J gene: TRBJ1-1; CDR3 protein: CASSIVVRGSEAFF; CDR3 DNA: TGTGCCAGTAGTATAGTGGTGCGGGGTTCTGAAGCTTTCTTT
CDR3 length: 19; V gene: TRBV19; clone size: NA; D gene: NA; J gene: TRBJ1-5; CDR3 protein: CASSRGTGRTFGGNQPQHF; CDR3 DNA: TGTGCCAGTAGTAGGGGGACCGGACGGACCTTCGGGGGCAATCAGCCCCAGCATTTT
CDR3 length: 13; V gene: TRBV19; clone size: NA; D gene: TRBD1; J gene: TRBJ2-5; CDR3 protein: CASSRQGPETQYF; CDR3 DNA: TGTGCCAGTAGTAGACAGGGTCCAGAGACCCAGTACTTC
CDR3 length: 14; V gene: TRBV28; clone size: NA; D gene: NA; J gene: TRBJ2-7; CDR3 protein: CASSSLISSYEQYF; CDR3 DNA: TGTGCCAGCAGTTCCCTTATAAGCTCCTACGAGCAGTACTTC
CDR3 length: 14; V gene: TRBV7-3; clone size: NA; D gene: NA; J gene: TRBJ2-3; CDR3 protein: CASSLTLGTDTQYF; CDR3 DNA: TGTGCCAGCAGCTTAACCTTGGGCACAGATACGCAGTATTTT
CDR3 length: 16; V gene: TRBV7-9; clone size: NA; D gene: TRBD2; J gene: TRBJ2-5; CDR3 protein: CASSPGTSGYQETQYF; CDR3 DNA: TGTGCCAGCAGCCCGGGGACTAGCGGGTACCAAGAGACCCAGTACTTC
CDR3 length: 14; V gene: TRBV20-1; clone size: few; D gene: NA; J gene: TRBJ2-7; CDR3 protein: CSAKRARGFYEQYF; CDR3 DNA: TGCAGTGCTAAGCGGGCCCGGGGCTTCTACGAGCAGTACTTC
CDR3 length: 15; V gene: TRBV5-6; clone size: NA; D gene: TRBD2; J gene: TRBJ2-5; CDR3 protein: CASSSASGSIETQYF; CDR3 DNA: TGTGCCAGCAGCTCGGCTAGCGGGAGCATTGAGACCCAGTACTTC
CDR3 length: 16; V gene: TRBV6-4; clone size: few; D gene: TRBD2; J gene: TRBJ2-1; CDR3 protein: CASSEGVGGPYNEQFF; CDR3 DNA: TGTGCCAGCAGTGAAGGAGTGGGAGGGCCTTACAATGAGCAGTTCTTC
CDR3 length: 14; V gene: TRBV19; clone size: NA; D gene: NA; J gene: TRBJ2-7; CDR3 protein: CASRGHHLSYEQYF; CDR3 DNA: TGTGCCAGTAGGGGTCACCACCTTTCCTACGAGCAGTACTTC
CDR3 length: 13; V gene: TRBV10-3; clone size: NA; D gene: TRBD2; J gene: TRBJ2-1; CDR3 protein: CAIASGSDNEQFF; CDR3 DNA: TGTGCCATCGCGAGCGGGAGTGACAATGAGCAGTTCTTC
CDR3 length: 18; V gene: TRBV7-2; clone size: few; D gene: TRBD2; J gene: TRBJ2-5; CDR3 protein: CASSLSLAGGPRAETQYF; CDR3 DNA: TGTGCCAGCAGCTTAAGTCTAGCGGGAGGGCCGAGGGCGGAGACCCAGTACTTC
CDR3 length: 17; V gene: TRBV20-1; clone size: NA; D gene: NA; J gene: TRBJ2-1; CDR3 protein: CSARDVPRYSAYNEQFF; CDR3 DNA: TGCAGTGCTAGAGATGTACCCAGATATTCGGCTTACAATGAGCAGTTCTTC
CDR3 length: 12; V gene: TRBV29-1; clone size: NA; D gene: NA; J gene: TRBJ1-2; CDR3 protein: CSVEYRDYGYTF; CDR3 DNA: TGCAGCGTTGAGTACAGGGACTATGGCTACACCTTC
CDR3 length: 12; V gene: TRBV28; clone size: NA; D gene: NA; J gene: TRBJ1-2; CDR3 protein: CASRQGNYGYTF; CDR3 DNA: TGTGCCAGCAGACAGGGTAACTATGGCTACACCTTC
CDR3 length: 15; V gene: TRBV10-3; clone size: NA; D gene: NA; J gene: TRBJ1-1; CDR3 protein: CAISEPAGAGTEAFF; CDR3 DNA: TGTGCCATCAGTGAGCCCGCGGGGGCAGGGACTGAAGCTTTCTTT
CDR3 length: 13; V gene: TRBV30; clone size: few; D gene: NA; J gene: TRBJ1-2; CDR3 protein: CAHGQGVRYGYTF; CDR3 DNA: TGTGCCCATGGACAAGGGGTCCGCTATGGCTACACCTTC
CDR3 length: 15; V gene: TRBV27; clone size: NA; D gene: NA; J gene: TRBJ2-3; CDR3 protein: CASSYGFQNTDTQYF; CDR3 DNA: TGTGCCAGCTCCTACGGGTTCCAAAACACAGATACGCAGTATTTT
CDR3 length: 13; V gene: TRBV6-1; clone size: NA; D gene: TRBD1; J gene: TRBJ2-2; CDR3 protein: CASSNSGQGELFF; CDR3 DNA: TGTGCCAGCAGTAATTCGGGACAGGGGGAGCTGTTTTTT
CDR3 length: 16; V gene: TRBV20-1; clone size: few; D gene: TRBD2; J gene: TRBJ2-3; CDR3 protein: CSAYTDGLAGPDTQYF; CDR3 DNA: TGCAGTGCCTACACCGATGGACTAGCTGGCCCAGATACGCAGTATTTT
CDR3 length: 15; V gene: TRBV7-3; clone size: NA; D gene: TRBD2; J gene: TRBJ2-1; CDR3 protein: CASSLGLAEYNEQFF; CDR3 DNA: TGTGCCAGCAGCTTAGGGCTAGCGGAGTACAATGAGCAGTTCTTC
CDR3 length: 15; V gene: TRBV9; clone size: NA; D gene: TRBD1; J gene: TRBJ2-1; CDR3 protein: CASSVGGTGATEQFF; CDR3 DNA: TGTGCCAGCAGCGTGGGTGGGACAGGGGCAACCGAGCAGTTCTTC